The next 5 T cell receptor beta chains were all read from a single sample in a study of tumour-infiltrating T cells in Burkitt lymphoma. Assay: immunoSEQ multiplex PCR; the TCRdb copy retains only in-frame clones and omits some. This sample has tens of thousands of clones, with roughly 31% found just once. Sequencing input: tumor tissue. These receptor sequences come from a human donor with Burkitt lymphoma.

The chain links TRBV18 to TRBJ1-6; TRBD1 might be the D (5 bases). Germline-derived CDR1 and CDR2 are KGHSH and LQKENI. With 6 bases removed from V and 7 bases from J, the gap between germline ends came to 10 bases. This CDR3 comprises 13 residues. The DNA for the CDR3 is TGTGCCAGCTCGGGACGTGAAAATTCACCCCTCCACTTT. Its protein product is CASSGRENSPLHF.

The sample holds a few counts of this clone. The V call is TRBV27, the J call TRBJ1-5; 8 bases agree with TRBD1. The J segment lost 9 bases and the V segment lost 5 bases, leaving 12 bases of the junction unmatched. The germline V gene encodes CDR1 MNHEY and CDR2 SMNVEV (reference sequence). The CDR3 covers 15 residues. The CDR3 DNA reads TGTGCCAGCAGTCCCACAGGGGGTATCAATTCGCCCCAGCATTTT. Translated: CASSPTGGINSPQHF.

The chain couples TRBV5-4 to TRBJ1-4, with a possible D match to TRBD1 (6 bases). The CDR3 has 15 residues. Between the trimmed V and J ends, which lost 0 bases and 3 bases, there was a span of 9 bases. The germline V gene encodes CDR1 SGHNT and CDR2 YYREEE (reference sequence). CDR3 DNA sequence: TGTGCCAGCAGCTTGGCAGGGGCGGCTAATGAAAAACTGTTTTTT. Its protein is CASSLAGAANEKLFF.

Only a few counts were recorded for this clone. V and J are TRBV7-3 and TRBJ1-3; 7 nucleotides agree with TRBD1. The V segment lost 4 bases and the J segment 0 bases; nucleotides outside the gene matches: 0. CDR1 SGHTA and CDR2 FQGTGA come from the germline V gene. The CDR3 spans 14 residues. This chain's CDR3 is CASSSGGSGNTIYF. CDR3 bases: TGTGCCAGCAGCTCAGGGGGCTCTGGAAACACCATATATTTT.

The chain employs TRBV23-1 and TRBJ2-1, with TRBD1 identical over 8 bases. TRBV23-1 is an open reading frame whose function is uncertain. The CDR3 has 15 residues. After removal of 6 bases from V and 3 bases from J, the junction contained 7 bases not matched to a gene. CDR3 sequence (DNA): TGCGCCAGCAGCCGGACAGGGTTTCGCTACAATGAGCAGTTCTTC. Its translation is CASSRTGFRYNEQFF.